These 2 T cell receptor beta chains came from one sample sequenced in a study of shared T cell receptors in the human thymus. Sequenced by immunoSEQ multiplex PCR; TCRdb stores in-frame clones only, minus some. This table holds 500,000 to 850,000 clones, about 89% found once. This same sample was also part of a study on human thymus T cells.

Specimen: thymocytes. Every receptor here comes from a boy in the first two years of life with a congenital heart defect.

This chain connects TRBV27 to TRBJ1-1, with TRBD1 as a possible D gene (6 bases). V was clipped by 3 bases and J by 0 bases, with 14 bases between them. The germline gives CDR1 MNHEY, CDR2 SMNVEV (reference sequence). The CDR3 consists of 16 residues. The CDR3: CASSLSTDRLNTEAFF. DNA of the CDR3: TGTGCCAGCAGTTTGAGTACCGACAGGTTGAACACTGAAGCTTTCTTT.

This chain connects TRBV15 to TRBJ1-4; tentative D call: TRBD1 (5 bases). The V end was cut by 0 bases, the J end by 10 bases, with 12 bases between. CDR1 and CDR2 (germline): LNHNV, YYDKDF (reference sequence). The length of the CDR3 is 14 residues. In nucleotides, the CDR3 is TGTGCCACCAGCAGAGAATTTTCGGGGGGAAAACTGTTTTTT. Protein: CATSREFSGGKLFF.